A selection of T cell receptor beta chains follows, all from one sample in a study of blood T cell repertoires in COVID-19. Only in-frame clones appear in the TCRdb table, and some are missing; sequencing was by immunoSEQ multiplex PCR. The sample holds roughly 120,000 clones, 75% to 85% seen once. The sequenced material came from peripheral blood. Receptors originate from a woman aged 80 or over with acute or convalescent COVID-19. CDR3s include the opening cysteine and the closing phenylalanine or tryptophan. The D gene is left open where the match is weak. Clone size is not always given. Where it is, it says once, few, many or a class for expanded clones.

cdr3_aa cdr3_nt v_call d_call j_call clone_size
CASSRLPTRPTDEQFF TGTGCCAGTAGTCGTCTCCCGACACGCCCTACGGATGAGCAGTTCTTC TRBV19 . TRBJ2-1 .
CASSLGTGSSGNTIYF TGCGCCAGCAGCCTTGGGACAGGTAGCTCTGGAAACACCATATATTTT TRBV5-1 TRBD1 TRBJ1-3 .
CASSLLRDSNSGELFF TGTGCCAGCAGCTTACTCCGGGACAGTAACAGCGGGGAGCTGTTTTTT TRBV11-2 TRBD1 TRBJ2-2 .
CASSSPGQGPLEAFF TGTGCCAGCAGTTCACCCGGACAGGGGCCCCTTGAAGCTTTCTTT TRBV6-5 TRBD1 TRBJ1-1 .
CASSSPGHRPNGYTF TGTGCCAGCAGTTCACCGGGACACCGACCTAATGGCTACACCTTC TRBV28 . TRBJ1-2 .
CASTADRGRTYEQYF TGTGCCAGCACGGCGGACAGGGGGCGTACCTACGAGCAGTACTTC TRBV2 TRBD1 TRBJ2-7 .
CASSSPWGQDQKETQYF TGTGCCAGCAGCTCTCCGTGGGGGCAAGATCAAAAAGAGACCCAGTACTTC TRBV7-2 . TRBJ2-5 .
CASRQLAGHETQYF TGTGCCAGCAGACAACTAGCGGGACATGAGACCCAGTACTTC TRBV6-5 TRBD2 TRBJ2-5 .
CASSQWTGGGTQYF TGTGCCAGCAGTCAATGGACAGGGGGGGGGACCCAGTACTTC TRBV6-5 TRBD1 TRBJ2-5 few
CASSFPGTVNTEAFF TGTGCCAGCAGCTTTCCCGGGACAGTGAACACTGAAGCTTTCTTT TRBV7-2 TRBD1 TRBJ1-1 .
CASSFGWLAGTQYF TGTGCCAGCAGCTTTGGTTGGCTAGCGGGTACGCAGTATTTT TRBV7-2 TRBD2 TRBJ2-3 .
CASSQDLGTGLTNYEQYF TGTGCCAGCAGCCAAGATTTGGGGACAGGGCTAACCAACTACGAGCAGTACTTC TRBV4-2 TRBD1 TRBJ2-7 .
CASSLDRVEWELFF TGTGCCAGCAGCCTGGACAGGGTGGAATGGGAGCTGTTTTTT TRBV11-2 TRBD1 TRBJ2-2 .
CASSVGQGLGRTDTQYF TGTGCCAGCAGCGTAGGCCAGGGACTAGGTCGCACAGATACGCAGTATTTT TRBV9 TRBD2 TRBJ2-3 .
CASSGQGANYGYTF TGTGCCAGCAGTGGACAGGGGGCAAATTATGGCTACACCTTC TRBV2 TRBD1 TRBJ1-2 .